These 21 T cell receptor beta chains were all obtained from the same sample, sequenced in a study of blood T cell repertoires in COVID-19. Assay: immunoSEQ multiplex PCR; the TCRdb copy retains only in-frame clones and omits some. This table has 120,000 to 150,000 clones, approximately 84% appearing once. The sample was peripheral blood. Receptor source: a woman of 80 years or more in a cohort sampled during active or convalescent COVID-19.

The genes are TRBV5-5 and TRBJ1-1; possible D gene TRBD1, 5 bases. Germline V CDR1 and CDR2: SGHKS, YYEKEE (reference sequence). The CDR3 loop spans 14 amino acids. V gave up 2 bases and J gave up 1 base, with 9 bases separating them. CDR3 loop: CASSFLQENTEAFF. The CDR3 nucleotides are TGTGCCAGCAGCTTCCTACAGGAGAACACTGAAGCTTTCTTT.

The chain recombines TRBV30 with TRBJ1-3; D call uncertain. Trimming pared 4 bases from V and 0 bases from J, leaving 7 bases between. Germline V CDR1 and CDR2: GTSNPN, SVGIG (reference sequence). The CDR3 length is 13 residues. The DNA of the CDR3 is TGTGCCTGGAAACACCTCTCTGGAAACACCATATATTTT. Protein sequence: CAWKHLSGNTIYF.

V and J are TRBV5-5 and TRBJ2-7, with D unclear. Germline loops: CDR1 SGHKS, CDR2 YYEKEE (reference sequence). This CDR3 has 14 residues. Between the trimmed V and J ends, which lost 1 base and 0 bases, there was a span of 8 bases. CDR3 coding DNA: TGTGCCAGCAGCTTGCTCTCAGACTCCTACGAGCAGTACGTC. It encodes CASSLLSDSYEQYV.

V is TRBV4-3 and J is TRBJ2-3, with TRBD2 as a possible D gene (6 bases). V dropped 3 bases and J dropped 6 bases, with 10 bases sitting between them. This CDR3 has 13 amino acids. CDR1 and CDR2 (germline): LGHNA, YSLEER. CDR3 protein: CASSHPGRDTQYF. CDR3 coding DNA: TGCGCCAGCAGCCACCCTGGGAGGGATACGCAGTATTTT.

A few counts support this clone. The CDR3 nucleotides are TGTGCCAGCAGCGCTGGACAGGGGGTTTTTGTGAGGGCCCAGTACTTC. Translated, it gives CASSAGQGVFVRAQYF. The J gene is TRBJ2-5, the V gene TRBV5-5, with TRBD1 identical over 10 bases. V shed 4 bases, J shed 9 bases, and the junction held 15 bases outside the gene matches. CDR3 size: 16 residues. Germline CDR1 and CDR2: SGHKS and YYEKEE (reference sequence).

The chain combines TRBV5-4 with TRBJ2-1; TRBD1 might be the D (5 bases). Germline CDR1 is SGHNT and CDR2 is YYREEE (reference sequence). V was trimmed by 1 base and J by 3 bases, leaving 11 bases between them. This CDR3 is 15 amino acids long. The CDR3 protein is CASSLSYDSYNEQFF. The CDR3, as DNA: TGTGCCAGCAGCTTGTCGTACGACAGCTACAATGAGCAGTTCTTC.

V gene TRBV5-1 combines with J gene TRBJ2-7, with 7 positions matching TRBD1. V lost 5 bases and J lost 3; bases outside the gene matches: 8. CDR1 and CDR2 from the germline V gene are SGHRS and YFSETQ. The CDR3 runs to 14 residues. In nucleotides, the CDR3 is TGCGCCAGCAGTCCCGGGACAGTGGTCTACGAGCAGTACTTC. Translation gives CASSPGTVVYEQYF.

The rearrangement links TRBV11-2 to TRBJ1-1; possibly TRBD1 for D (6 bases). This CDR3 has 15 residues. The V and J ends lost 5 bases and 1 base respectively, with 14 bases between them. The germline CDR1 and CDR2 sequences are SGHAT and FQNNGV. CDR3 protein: CASSRWGPTNTEAFF. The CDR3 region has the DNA TGTGCCAGCAGCCGTTGGGGGCCTACGAACACTGAAGCTTTCTTT.

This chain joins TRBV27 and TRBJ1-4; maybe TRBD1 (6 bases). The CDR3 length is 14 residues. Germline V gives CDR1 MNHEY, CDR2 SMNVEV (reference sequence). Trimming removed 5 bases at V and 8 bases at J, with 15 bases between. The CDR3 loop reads CASSTLDRTEKLFF. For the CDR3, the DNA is TGTGCCAGCAGTACCTTGGACAGAACCGAAAAACTGTTTTTT.

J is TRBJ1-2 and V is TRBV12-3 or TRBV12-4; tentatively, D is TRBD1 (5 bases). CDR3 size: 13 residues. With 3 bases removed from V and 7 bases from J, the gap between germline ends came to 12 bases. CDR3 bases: TGTGCCAGCAGTTTCGGGGGAGGAGGTGGCTACACCTTC. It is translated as CASSFGGGGGYTF.

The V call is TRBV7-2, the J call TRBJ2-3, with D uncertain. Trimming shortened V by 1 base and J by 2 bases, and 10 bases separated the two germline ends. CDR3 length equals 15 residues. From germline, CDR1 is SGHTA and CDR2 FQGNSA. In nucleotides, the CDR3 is TGTGCCAGCAGCTTAGGGCAGCACTACACAGATACGCAGTATTTT. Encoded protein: CASSLGQHYTDTQYF.

The DNA of the CDR3 is TGTGCCAGCAGGGGGGCTGGTAGCCTAGAGCAGTTCTTC. Residues: CASRGAGSLEQFF. The chain couples TRBV6-5 to TRBJ2-1; D might be TRBD1 (6 bases). The CDR3 extends over 13 amino acids. The germline V and J ends were trimmed by 6 bases and 10 bases, with 16 bases remaining between them. In germline, CDR1 is MNHEY, CDR2 SVGAGI.

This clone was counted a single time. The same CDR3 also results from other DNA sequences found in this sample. The CDR3 is CASSSSLYEQYV. The CDR3 nucleotides are TGTGCCAGCAGTTCCTCCCTCTACGAGCAGTACGTC. The V call is TRBV28, the J call TRBJ2-7; the D is unclear. The CDR3 runs to 12 residues. Germline CDR1 MDHEN, CDR2 SYDVKM. V lost 4 bases and J lost 3, with 7 bases in between.

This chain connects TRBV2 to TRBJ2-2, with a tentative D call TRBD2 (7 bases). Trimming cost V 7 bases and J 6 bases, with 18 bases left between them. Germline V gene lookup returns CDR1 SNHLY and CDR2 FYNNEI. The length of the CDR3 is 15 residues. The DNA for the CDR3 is TGTGCCAGCACCCTCAGCTGGGGGGGCGCCGGGGAGCTGTTTTTT. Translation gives CASTLSWGGAGELFF.

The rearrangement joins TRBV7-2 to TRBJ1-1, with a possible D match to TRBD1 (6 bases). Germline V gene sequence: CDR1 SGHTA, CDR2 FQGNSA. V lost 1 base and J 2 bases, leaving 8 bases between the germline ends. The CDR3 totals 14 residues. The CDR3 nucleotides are TGTGCCAGCAGCTTAGTACAGGGAAACACTGAAGCTTTCTTT. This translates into CASSLVQGNTEAFF.

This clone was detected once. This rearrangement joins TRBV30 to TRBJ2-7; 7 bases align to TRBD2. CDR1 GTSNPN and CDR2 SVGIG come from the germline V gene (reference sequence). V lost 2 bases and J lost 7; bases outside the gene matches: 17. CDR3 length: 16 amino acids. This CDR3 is CAWSRQRGPPPGEQYF. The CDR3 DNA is TGTGCCTGGAGTAGGCAGCGGGGACCTCCCCCGGGGGAGCAGTACTTC.

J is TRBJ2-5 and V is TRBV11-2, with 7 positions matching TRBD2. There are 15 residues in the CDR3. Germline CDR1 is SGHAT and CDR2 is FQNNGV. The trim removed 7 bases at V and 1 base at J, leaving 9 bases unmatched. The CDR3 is CASNHGRGVQETQYF. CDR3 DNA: TGTGCCAGCAACCACGGACGGGGGGTCCAAGAGACCCAGTACTTC.

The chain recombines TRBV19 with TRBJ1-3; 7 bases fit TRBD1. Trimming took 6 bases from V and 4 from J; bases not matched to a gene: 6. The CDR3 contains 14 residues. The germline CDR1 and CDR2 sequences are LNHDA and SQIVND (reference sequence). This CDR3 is CASRSGTEGNTIYF. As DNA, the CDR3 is TGTGCCAGTAGGTCCGGGACAGAAGGAAACACCATATATTTT.

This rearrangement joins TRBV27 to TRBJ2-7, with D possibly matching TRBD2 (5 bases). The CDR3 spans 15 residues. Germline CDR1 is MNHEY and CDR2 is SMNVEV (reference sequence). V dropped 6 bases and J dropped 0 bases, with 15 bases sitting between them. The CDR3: CASSPSVGSSYEQYF. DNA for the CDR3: TGTGCCAGCAGCCCAAGTGTGGGGAGCTCCTACGAGCAGTACTTC.

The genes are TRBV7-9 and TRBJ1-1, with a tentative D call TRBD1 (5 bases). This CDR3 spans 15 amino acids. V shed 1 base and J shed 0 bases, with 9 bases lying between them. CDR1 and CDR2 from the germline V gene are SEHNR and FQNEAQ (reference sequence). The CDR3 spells CASSLETALNTEAFF. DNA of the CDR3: TGTGCCAGCAGCTTAGAGACAGCTCTGAACACTGAAGCTTTCTTT.

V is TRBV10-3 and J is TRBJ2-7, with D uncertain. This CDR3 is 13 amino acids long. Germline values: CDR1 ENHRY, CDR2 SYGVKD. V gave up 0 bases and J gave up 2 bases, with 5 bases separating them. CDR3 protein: CAISESGAYEQYF. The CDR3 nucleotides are TGTGCCATCAGTGAGTCGGGCGCCTACGAGCAGTACTTC.